The TCR beta chain described here comes from a study of T cell responses to AZD1222 COVID-19 vaccine. Study overall: Second-dose intervals of approximately 4 or approximately 12 weeks were pooled.

Trimming pared 3 bases from V and 6 bases from J, leaving 11 bases between. The CDR3 loop spans 14 amino acids. From germline, CDR1 is SNHLY and CDR2 FYNNEI. Only in-frame clones appear in the TCRdb table, and some are missing; sequencing was by immunoSEQ multiplex PCR. The sample lists some 97,000 clones, roughly 91% seen once, with around 17% in the top ten. The clonotype was recovered from an adult in good health. This material consisted of peripheral blood, taken on day 0 of AZD1222 vaccination. This chain joins TRBV2 and TRBJ2-2; D is unresolved. The CDR3 sequence: CASSDSPLPGELFF. The DNA for the CDR3 is TGTGCCAGCAGTGACTCTCCACTGCCCGGGGAGCTGTTTTTT.